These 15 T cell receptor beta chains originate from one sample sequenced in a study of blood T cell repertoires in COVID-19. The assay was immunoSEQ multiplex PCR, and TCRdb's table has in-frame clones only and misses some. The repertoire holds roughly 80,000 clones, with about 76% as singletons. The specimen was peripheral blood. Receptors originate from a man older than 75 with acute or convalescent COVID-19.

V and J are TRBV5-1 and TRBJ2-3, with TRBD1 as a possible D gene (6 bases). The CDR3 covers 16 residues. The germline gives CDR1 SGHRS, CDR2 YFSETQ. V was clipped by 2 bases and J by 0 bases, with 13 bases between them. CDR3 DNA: TGCGCCAGCAGCTTACCCCTACAGGGCAGCACAGATACGCAGTATTTT. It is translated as CASSLPLQGSTDTQYF.

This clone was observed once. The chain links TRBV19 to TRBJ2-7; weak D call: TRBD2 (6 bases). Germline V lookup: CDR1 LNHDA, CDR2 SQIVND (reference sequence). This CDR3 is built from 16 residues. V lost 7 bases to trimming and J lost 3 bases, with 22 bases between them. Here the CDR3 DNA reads TGTGCCAGTACCCCAAAAGGGGACTCCTCATACTACGAGCAGTACTTC. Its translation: CASTPKGDSSYYEQYF.

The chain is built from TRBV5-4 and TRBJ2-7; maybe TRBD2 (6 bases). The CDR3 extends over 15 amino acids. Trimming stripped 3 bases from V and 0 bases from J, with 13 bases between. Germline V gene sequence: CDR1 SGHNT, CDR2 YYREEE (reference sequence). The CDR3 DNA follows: TGTGCCAGCAGCTCGGTGAAGGGAGGCTCCTACGAGCAGTACTTC. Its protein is CASSSVKGGSYEQYF.

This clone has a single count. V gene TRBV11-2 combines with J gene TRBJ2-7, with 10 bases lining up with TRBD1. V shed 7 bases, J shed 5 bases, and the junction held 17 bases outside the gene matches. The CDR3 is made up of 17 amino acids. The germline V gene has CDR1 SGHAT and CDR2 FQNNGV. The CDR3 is CASNLLGWDRGSHEQYF. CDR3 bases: TGTGCCAGCAACCTCCTGGGTTGGGACAGGGGTTCCCACGAGCAGTACTTC. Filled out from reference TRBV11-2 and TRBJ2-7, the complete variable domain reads EAGVAQSPRYKIIEKRQSVAFWCNPISGHATLYWYQQILGQGPKLLIQFQNNGVVDDSQLPKDRFSAERLKGVDSTLKIQPAKLEDSAVYLCASNLLGWDRGSHEQYFGPGTRLTVT.

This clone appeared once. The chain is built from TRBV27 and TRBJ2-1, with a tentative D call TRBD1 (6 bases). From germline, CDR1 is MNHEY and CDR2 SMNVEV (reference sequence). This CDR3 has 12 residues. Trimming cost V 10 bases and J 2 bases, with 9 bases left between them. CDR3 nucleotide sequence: TGTGCCACCGGGACACCCTACAATGAGCAGTTCTTC. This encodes CATGTPYNEQFF.

The CDR3 nucleotides read TGTGCCAGCACCTTCGACAGGGGTGAAGCTTTCTTT. This translates into CASTFDRGEAFF. J is TRBJ1-1 and V is TRBV12-3 or TRBV12-4, with TRBD1 matching 8 bases. The CDR3 length is 12 residues. Germline trimming cut 7 bases from V and 7 bases from J; bases unmatched to any gene: 5.

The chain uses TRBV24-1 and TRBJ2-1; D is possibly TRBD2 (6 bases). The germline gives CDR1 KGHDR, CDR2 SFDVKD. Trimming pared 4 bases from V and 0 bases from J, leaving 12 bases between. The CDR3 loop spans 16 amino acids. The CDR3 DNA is TGTGCCACCAGTGACCCTAGCGCAAGCTCCTACAATGAGCAGTTCTTC. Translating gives CATSDPSASSYNEQFF.

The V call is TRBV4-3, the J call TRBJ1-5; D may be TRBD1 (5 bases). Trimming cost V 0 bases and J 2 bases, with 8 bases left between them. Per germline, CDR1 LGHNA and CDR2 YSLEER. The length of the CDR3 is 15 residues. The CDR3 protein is CASSQDTGGNQPQHF. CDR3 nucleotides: TGCGCCAGCAGCCAAGATACGGGGGGCAATCAGCCCCAGCATTTT.

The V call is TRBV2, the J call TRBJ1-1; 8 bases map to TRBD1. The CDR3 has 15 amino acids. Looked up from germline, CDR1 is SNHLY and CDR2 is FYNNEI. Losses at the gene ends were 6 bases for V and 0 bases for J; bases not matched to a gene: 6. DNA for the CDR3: TGTGCCAGCAGAAGAGACAGGGGAATGAACACTGAAGCTTTCTTT. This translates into CASRRDRGMNTEAFF.

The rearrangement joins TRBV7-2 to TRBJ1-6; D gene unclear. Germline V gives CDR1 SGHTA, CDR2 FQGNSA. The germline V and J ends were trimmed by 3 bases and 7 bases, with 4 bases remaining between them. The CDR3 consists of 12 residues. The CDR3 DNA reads TGTGCCAGCAGCTTTCAGAATTCACCCCTCCACTTT. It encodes CASSFQNSPLHF.

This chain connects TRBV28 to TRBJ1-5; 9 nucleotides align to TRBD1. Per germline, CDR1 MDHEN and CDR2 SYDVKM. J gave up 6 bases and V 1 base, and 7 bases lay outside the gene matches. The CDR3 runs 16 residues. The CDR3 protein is CASSLSGQGKGQPQHF. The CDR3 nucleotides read TGTGCCAGCAGTTTATCCGGACAGGGGAAAGGTCAGCCCCAGCATTTT.

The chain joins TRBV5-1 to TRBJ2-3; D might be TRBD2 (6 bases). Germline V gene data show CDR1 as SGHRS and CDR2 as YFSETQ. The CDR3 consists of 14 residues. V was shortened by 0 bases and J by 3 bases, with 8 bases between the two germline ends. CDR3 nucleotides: TGCGCCAGCAGCTTGGAAGGGAGGACAGATACGCAGTATTTT. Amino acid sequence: CASSLEGRTDTQYF. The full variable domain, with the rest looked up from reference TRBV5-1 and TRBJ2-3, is KAGVTQTPRYLIKTRGQQVTLSCSPISGHRSVSWYQQTPGQGLQFLFEYFSETQRNKGNFPGRFSGRQFSNSRSEMNVSTLELGDSALYLCASSLEGRTDTQYFGPGTRLTVL.

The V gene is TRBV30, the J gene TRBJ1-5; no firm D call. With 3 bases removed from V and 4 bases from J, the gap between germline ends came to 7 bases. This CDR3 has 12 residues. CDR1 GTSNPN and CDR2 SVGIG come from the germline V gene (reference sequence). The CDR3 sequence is CAWSQNNQPQHF. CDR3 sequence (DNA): TGTGCCTGGAGCCAGAATAATCAGCCCCAGCATTTT.

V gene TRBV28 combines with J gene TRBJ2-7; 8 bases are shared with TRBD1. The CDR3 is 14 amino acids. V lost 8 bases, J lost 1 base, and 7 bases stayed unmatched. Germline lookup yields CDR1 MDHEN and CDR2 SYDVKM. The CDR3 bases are TGTGCCAGCCAATACAGGGGGGCGTCCTACGAGCAGTACTTC. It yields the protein CASQYRGASYEQYF.

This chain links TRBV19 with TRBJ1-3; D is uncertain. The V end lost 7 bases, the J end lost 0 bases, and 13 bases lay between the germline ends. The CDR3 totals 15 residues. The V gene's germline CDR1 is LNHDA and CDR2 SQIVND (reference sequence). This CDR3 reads CASIGADFSGNTIYF. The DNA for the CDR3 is TGTGCCAGTATCGGAGCGGATTTCTCTGGAAACACCATATATTTT.